This TCR beta chain was captured by sequencing in a study of regulatory T cells in long-lasting Graves disease. The time point denotes: newly diagnosed GD, antithyroid drugs for less than 3 months. PBMC RNA was the source of the TCR library. The CDR3 sequence is 14 residues long. Germline values: CDR1 GTSNPN, CDR2 SVGIG (reference sequence). Trimming took 1 base from V and 5 from J, leaving 15 bases between them. This clonotype was seen ten or more times. HTBI primers from iRepertoire and Arm-PCR of CDR3 regions yielded the TCR beta libraries. TCRdb processed the multiplex PCR reads anew with MiXCR; each CDR3 protein has one entry. The data show about 560,000 distinct CDR3 sequences, about 16% seen once. These same records also appear under a second study, on T cells in Graves' hyperthyroidism and ophthalmopathy.

This TCR was sampled from a man aged 18-30 years with Graves disease. The chain has TRBV30 and TRBJ2-7, with D possibly being TRBD1 (5 bases). Sequences were derived from peripheral blood mononuclear cells (PBMCs), sampled at new diagnosis, from a patient treated with antithyroid drugs. The CDR3 bases are TGTGCCTGGAGTGCAGGGATATTCCTAAACGAGCAGTACTTC. It codes for CAWSAGIFLNEQYF.